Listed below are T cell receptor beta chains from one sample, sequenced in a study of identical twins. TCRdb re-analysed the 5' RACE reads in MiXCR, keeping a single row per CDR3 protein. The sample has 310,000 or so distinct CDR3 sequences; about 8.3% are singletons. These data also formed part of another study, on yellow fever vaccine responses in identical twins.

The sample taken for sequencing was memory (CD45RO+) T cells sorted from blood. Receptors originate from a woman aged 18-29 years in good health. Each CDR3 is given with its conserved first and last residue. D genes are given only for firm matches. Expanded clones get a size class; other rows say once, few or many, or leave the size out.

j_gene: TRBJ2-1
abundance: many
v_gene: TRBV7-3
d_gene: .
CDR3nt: TGTGCCAGCAGCTTAACGGGGGAGCGGCGGGACAGTCAATTCTTC
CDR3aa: CASSLTGERRDSQFF

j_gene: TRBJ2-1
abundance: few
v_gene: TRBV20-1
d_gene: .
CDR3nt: TGCAGTGCTAGTAATCAGGGTGAGCAGTTCTTC
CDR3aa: CSASNQGEQFF

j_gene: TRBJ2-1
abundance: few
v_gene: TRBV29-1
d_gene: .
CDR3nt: TGCAGCGTTGTCAAGAGTGGGGAGGTCACCTACAATGAGCAGTTCTTC
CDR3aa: CSVVKSGEVTYNEQFF

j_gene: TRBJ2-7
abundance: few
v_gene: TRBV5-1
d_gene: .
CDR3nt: TGCGCCAGCAGCCTCCTACAGGGCTACGAGCAGTACTTC
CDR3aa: CASSLLQGYEQYF

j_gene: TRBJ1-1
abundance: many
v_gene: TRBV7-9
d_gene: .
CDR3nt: TGTGCCAGCAGCTCACAGACCACGGGGACTGAAGCTTTCTTT
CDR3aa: CASSSQTTGTEAFF

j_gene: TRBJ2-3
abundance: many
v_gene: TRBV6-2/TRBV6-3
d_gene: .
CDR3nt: TGTGCCAGCAGTTACTCTGGCGGCGGGACAGATACGCAGTATTTT
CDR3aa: CASSYSGGGTDTQYF

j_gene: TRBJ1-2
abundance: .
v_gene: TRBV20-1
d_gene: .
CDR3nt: TGCAGTGCTAGAGGTCTGGACAGCCGATCTGACTATGGCTACACCTTC
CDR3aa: CSARGLDSRSDYGYTF

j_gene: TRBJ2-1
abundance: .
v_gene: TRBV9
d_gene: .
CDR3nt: TGTGCCAGCAGCGTAGATCCGGGTAGGAATGAGCAGTTCTTC
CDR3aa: CASSVDPGRNEQFF

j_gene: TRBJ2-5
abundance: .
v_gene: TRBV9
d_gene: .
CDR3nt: TGTGCCAGCAGCGTAGGGTCAGGTTACCAAGAGACCCAGTACTTC
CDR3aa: CASSVGSGYQETQYF

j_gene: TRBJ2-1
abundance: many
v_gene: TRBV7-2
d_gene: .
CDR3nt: TGTGCCAGCAGCGTAGAACTAGTCACGGGTTACAATGAGCAGTTCTTC
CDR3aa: CASSVELVTGYNEQFF

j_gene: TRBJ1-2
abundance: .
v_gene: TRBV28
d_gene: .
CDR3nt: TGTGCCAGCAGTCCCCCGGACCGCTATACTAACTATGGCTACACCTTC
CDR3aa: CASSPPDRYTNYGYTF

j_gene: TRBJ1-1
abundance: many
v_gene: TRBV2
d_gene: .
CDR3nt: TGTGCCAGCTGTGAAAGGGTGGTATTTGCCACTGAAGCTTTCTTT
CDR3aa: CASCERVVFATEAFF

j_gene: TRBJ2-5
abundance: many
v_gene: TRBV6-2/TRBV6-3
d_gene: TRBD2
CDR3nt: TGTGCCAGCAGTTCACTAGCGGGAAGTGAGACCCAGTACTTC
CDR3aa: CASSSLAGSETQYF

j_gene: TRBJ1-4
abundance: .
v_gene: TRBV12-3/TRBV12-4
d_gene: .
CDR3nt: TGTGCCAGCTGCCGGGACATTAATGAAAAACTGTTTTTT
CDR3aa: CASCRDINEKLFF

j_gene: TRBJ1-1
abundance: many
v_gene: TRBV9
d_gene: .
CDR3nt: TGTGCCAGCAGCGCAGCTGGGGGCGGAGGCACTGAAGCTTTCTTT
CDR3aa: CASSAAGGGGTEAFF

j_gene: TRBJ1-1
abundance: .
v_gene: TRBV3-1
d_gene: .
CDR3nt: TGTGCCAGCAGCCAATTTGAGAACACTGAAGCTTTCTTT
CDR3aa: CASSQFENTEAFF

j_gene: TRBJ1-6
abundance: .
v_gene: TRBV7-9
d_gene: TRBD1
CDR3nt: TGTGCCAGCAGCTTAGCGTCGGGACAGGGGGGTTCACCCCTCCACTTT
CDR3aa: CASSLASGQGGSPLHF

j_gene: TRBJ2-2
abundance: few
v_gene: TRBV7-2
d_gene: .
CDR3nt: TGTGCCAGCAGCTTAGATGTGACTAGTTCCGGGGAGCTGTTTTTT
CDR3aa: CASSLDVTSSGELFF

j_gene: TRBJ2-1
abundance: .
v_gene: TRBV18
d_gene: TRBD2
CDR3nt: TGTGCCAGCTCACCAACCGGGACTAGCGGGGCATCCTACAATGAGCAGTTCTTC
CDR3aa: CASSPTGTSGASYNEQFF

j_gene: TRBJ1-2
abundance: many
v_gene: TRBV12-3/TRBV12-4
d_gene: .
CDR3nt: TGTGCCAGCAGTTTAGCGGACAGCGTTAAATATGGCTACACCTTC
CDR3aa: CASSLADSVKYGYTF

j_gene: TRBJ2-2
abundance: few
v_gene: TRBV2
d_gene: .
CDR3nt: TGTGCCAGCAGTGAGGAGTTAGGGAACACCGGGGAGCTGTTTTTT
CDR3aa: CASSEELGNTGELFF

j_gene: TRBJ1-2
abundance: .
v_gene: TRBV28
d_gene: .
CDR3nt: TGTGCCAGCAGTAAGGACAGTCACTATGGCTACACCTTC
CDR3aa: CASSKDSHYGYTF

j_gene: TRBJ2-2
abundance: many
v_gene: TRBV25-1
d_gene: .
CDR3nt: TGTGCCAGCAGTGCAAGTGGGGTGCCCGGGGAGCTGTTTTTT
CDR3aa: CASSASGVPGELFF

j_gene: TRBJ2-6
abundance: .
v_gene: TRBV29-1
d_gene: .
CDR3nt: TGCAGCGTTAGACAGATCAGCTCTGGGGCCAACGTCCTGACTTTC
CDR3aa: CSVRQISSGANVLTF

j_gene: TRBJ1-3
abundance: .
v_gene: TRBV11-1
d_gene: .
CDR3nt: TGTGCCAGCAGCTTAGGCAGGGGAGACAGACACTCTGGAAACACCATATATTTT
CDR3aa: CASSLGRGDRHSGNTIYF